This passage covers 10 T cell receptor beta chains from one sample sequenced in a study of blood T cells in healthy people across ages. A second PCR of 7 to 11 cycles used a sample-barcoded 5' primer and a J-beta primer mix. MiXCR was run by TCRdb on the 5' RACE reads, yielding one entry per CDR3 protein. The sample shows over 1,300,000 distinct CDR3 sequences, 45% to 70% of them seen only once. Sequencing was performed on blood. The source is a man aged 18 to 29 in good health.

The chain employs TRBV12-5 and TRBJ2-1, with D uncertain. The CDR3 is made up of 11 amino acids. V was cut by 1 base and J by 6 bases, with 1 base left in between. Per germline, CDR1 LGHNT and CDR2 FRNRAP. CDR3 amino acids: CASGLANEQFF. The CDR3 DNA sequence: TGTGCTAGTGGTTTGGCCAATGAGCAGTTCTTC.

This clonotype was observed a few times. The V call is TRBV29-1, the J call TRBJ2-7, with a tentative D call TRBD1 (5 bases). Germline V gene lookup returns CDR1 SQVTM and CDR2 ANQGSEA. V gave up 5 bases and J gave up 7 bases, with 21 bases separating them. The CDR3 consists of 14 residues. This CDR3 reads CSVLRTRFTSEQYF. The CDR3 DNA follows: TGCAGCGTTCTTAGGACACGGTTCACTTCGGAGCAGTACTTC.

Here the CDR3 DNA reads TGTGCCAGCAGCAAAGCAGGTAATCAGCCCCAGCATTTT. Encoded protein: CASSKAGNQPQHF. This chain joins TRBV21-1 and TRBJ1-5. TRBV21-1 is shown as a pseudogene. There are 13 residues in the CDR3.

The gene calls are TRBV5-1 and TRBJ2-5; 7 positions match TRBD1. With V trimmed by 4 bases and J by 2 bases, 8 bases remained unmatched. Germline V lookup: CDR1 SGHRS, CDR2 YFSETQ. The CDR3 totals 15 residues. CDR3 coding DNA: TGCGCCAGCAGCCCAGACTGGGACAGACAAGAGACCCAGTACTTC. Translated, it gives CASSPDWDRQETQYF.

The J gene is TRBJ2-3, the V gene TRBV11-2; 7 bases fit TRBD2. There are 15 residues in the CDR3. V trimming: 5 bases; J trimming: 9 bases; junction bases outside the gene matches: 14. Germline values: CDR1 SGHAT, CDR2 FQNNGV. In DNA, the CDR3 is TGTGCCAGCAGCCCACGTCGGCCCGGGGAGGGGACGCAGTATTTT. Its translation: CASSPRRPGEGTQYF. Full variable domain (rest looked up from reference TRBV11-2 and TRBJ2-3): EAGVAQSPRYKIIEKRQSVAFWCNPISGHATLYWYQQILGQGPKLLIQFQNNGVVDDSQLPKDRFSAERLKGVDSTLKIQPAKLEDSAVYLCASSPRRPGEGTQYFGPGTRLTVL.

The rearrangement joins TRBV27 to TRBJ2-1; 14 bases map to TRBD2. V trimming: 5 bases; J trimming: 6 bases; junction bases outside the gene matches: 3. The CDR3 consists of 15 residues. The germline V gene encodes CDR1 MNHEY and CDR2 SMNVEV (reference sequence). Here the CDR3 DNA reads TGTGCCAGCAGTGCGACTAGCGGGAGGGTCAATGAGCAGTTCTTC. Translating it yields CASSATSGRVNEQFF.

The chain combines TRBV20-1 with TRBJ1-2; tentatively, D is TRBD1 (5 bases). Germline assignment: CDR1 DFQATT and CDR2 SNEGSKA (reference sequence). This CDR3 is built from 16 residues. V was clipped by 3 bases and J by 7 bases, with 24 bases between them. The CDR3 is CSASAGWGELYPGYTF. In DNA form, the CDR3 reads TGCAGTGCTAGCGCGGGGTGGGGGGAACTATATCCTGGCTACACCTTC.

This clonotype was seen many times. The rearrangement uses TRBV6-1 and TRBJ1-2; perhaps TRBD1 as D (6 bases). This CDR3 spans 15 amino acids. Per germline, CDR1 MNHNS and CDR2 SASEGT. V gave up 2 bases and J gave up 4 bases, with 14 bases separating them. Here the CDR3 reads CASSEFRLGGYGYTF. The CDR3 DNA reads TGTGCCAGCAGTGAATTTCGGCTAGGGGGCTATGGCTACACCTTC.

The gene calls are TRBV6-6 and TRBJ1-2, with no clear D. The ends were cut back, 2 bases at V and 8 bases at J, with 15 bases in the middle. The germline V gene encodes CDR1 MNHNY and CDR2 SVGAGI (reference sequence). This CDR3 spans 14 amino acids. CDR3 in amino acids: CASSYRDISRGYTF. The CDR3 nucleotides are TGTGCCAGCAGTTACCGAGACATTTCCAGGGGCTACACCTTC.

The genes are TRBV20-1 and TRBJ2-7; 7 bases match TRBD2. J was trimmed by 6 bases and V by 6 bases; bases with no gene match: 20. CDR1 DFQATT and CDR2 SNEGSKA come from the germline V gene (reference sequence). The CDR3 consists of 16 residues. The CDR3 loop is CSAQPGWMSGNPEQYF. The CDR3 region has the DNA TGCAGTGCCCAGCCGGGGTGGATGAGCGGGAACCCCGAGCAGTACTTC.